This T cell receptor beta chain was sequenced for a study of T-cell reconstitution after alpha-beta-depleted transplantation in children. The CDR3 is made up of 15 amino acids. Trimming took 7 bases from V and 4 from J, leaving 20 bases between them. Library preparation (for TCRbeta) was performed with unique molecular identifiers. TCRdb re-analysed the PCR reads in MiXCR, keeping a single row per CDR3 protein. This sample carries 350,000 to 500,000 distinct CDR3 sequences, 43% of them seen once, and the ten largest clones take under 30%. The receptor's source is a girl between 2 and 10 years old with aplastic anemia, due to receive a stem cell transplant. The V call is TRBV12-3 or TRBV12-4, the J call TRBJ2-7; perhaps D is TRBD1 or TRBD2 (5 bases each). The material was PBMCs, obtained before TCRalphabeta/CD19-depleted stem cell transplant. CDR3 DNA sequence: TGTGCCAGCAAGGAGGCTACAGGCCCGGGTTACGAGCAGTACTTC. Translating gives CASKEATGPGYEQYF.